This T cell receptor (beta chain) was recorded in a study of cytomegalovirus exposure and HLA in healthy donors. Sequencing was performed with immunoSEQ multiplex PCR; in TCRdb, only in-frame clones are kept and a portion is missing. Of 95,000 to 150,000 clones in the sample, approximately 92% were seen once. The CDR3 is 13 amino acids. From germline, CDR1 is MDHEN and CDR2 SYDVKM. Trimming took 5 bases from V and 6 from J; bases not matched to a gene: 2. Notes on this clone: Its antigen remains unknown.

Study-wide results and caveats: Cytomegalovirus status was reportedly diagnosed by the classifier with high specificity and sensitivity.

The receptor was isolated from a woman aged 18-29 years in good health and CMV-seronegative. The sequenced sample was PBMCs. This chain uses TRBV28 with TRBJ1-1; TRBD1 agrees at 11 bases. The CDR3 here is CASSGQGASEAFF. The CDR3 DNA reads as TGTGCCAGCAGTGGACAGGGGGCCTCTGAAGCTTTCTTT.